Given below is one TCR beta chain in context. This sample is drawn from a study of shared clonotypes between healthy human individuals. As for the study in general: The study used three CD4 naive, three CD4 memory, two CD8 naive and one CD8 memory plate per donor.

This CDR3 has 15 residues. V trimming: 3 bases; J trimming: 1 base; junction bases outside the gene matches: 6. The germline CDR1 and CDR2 sequences are SGHNT and YYREEE (reference sequence). Each subset's genomic DNA was shared equally among a number of immunoSEQ plates. Measured with immunoSEQ multiplex PCR; TCRdb has only the in-frame clones, and not every one. Of about 980,000 clones listed, over 60% were seen once; the top ten hold about 1.5%. Sequenced material: memory CD4+ T cells sorted from blood. Noted subset: CD45RA-negative fraction. The sequence came from a man aged 18 to 29 in good health. This chain uses TRBV5-4 with TRBJ2-7; 8 positions agree with TRBD2. CDR3 in DNA: TGTGCCAGCAGCTCGGCCGGGACTAGATCCTACGAGCAGTACTTC. Residues: CASSSAGTRSYEQYF.